This TCR beta chain originates from a study of blood T cell repertoires in COVID-19 (dated by TCRdb to the early 2020s). Turning to the overall study: Collaborator samples came from the United States, Italy and Spain and covered acute and convalescent phases of COVID-19. The material from the prospective study consisted of cDNA or gDNA derived from T cells, B-cell-depleted T cells, or PBMCs. Deeply sampled blood TCRbeta repertoires from subjects exposed to, actively infected with, or recovered from COVID-19 were included in the dataset. The repertoires were released in a freely available public database intended as a resource for research on the immune response to SARS-CoV-2. The samples were drawn from two sources: the first 160 participants of the ongoing ImmuneRACE study, and 950 to 1,500 subjects contributed by 6 global collaborators. Sample metadata almost always included a de-identified subject ID, COVID-19 status, age in years and sex. Where HLA class I and class II types were available, the types were taken from metadata supplied by the sample provider, not from assay-based typing. The investigation overall reported the following: How much clinical and demographic metadata was included differed by source and by participant, and the metadata was provided uncurated.

CDR1 is given as SGHRS and CDR2 as YFSETQ, both from the germline V gene. The cysteine opens and the phenylalanine closes a CDR3 of 16 amino acids. Just the 48-base CDR3 DNA is kept, in frame starting at base 1. V and J are truncated by 4 bases and 5 bases respectively, leaving an intervening sequence of 21 bases. This clone was detected a few times. The target of this receptor is not known. No base-level quality is on record; no much larger clone is a single base apart. Each collaborating institution followed its own protocols to collect whole blood in K2EDTA tubes. Collaborator samples were shipped for TCRbeta analysis as frozen whole blood, isolated PBMCs, or DNA extracted from either sample type. TCRbeta CDR3 regions were amplified from genomic DNA using the immunoSEQ Assay, a bias-controlled multiplex PCR. In the original analysis: Nucleated cell counts per sample were estimated from amplification of reference gene primers within the assay. To quantify the absolute abundance of each unique TCRbeta CDR3 rearrangement, sequence reads were collapsed and filtered. For each sample, productive Simpson clonality was calculated by taking the square root of Simpson's diversity index across productive rearrangements. This is the immuneACCESS table as TCRdb keeps it, with only in-frame sequences that have V and J called. A part of the clones is gone; compared with another copy, unresolved V genes explain less than half, and the rest is unexplained. D and trimming come from the DNA, and the V and J calls and clone size come from that table. This sample holds about 280,000 clones; 75% to 85% were observed only once. The ten biggest clones cover more than 4.5% of the sample.

The sample comprised peripheral blood. The receptor comes from a man aged 50 to 59 with active or convalescent COVID-19. The chain uses TRBV5-1 and TRBJ2-5; the D region possibly corresponds to TRBD2 (6 bases align). CDR3 sequence: CASSGLPGVAGETQYF. The DNA sequence follows: TGCGCCAGCAGCGGCCTACCGGGAGTGGCGGGGGAGACCCAGTACTTC.